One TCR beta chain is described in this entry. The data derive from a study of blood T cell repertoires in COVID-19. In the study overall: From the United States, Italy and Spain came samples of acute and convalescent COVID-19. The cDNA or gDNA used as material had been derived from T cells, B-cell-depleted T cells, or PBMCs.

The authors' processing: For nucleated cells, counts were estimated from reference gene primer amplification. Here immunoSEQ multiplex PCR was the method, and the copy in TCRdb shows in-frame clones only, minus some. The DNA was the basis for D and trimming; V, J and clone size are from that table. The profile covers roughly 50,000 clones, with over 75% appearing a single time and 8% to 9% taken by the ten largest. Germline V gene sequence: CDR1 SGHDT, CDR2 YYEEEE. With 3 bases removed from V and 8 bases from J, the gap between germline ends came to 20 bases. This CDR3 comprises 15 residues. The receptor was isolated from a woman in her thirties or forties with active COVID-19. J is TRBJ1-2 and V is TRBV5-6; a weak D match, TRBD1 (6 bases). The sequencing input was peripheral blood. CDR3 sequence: CASSSLQDRPPGYTF. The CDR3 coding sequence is TGTGCCAGCAGCTCCCTCCAGGACAGACCCCCCGGCTACACCTTC.